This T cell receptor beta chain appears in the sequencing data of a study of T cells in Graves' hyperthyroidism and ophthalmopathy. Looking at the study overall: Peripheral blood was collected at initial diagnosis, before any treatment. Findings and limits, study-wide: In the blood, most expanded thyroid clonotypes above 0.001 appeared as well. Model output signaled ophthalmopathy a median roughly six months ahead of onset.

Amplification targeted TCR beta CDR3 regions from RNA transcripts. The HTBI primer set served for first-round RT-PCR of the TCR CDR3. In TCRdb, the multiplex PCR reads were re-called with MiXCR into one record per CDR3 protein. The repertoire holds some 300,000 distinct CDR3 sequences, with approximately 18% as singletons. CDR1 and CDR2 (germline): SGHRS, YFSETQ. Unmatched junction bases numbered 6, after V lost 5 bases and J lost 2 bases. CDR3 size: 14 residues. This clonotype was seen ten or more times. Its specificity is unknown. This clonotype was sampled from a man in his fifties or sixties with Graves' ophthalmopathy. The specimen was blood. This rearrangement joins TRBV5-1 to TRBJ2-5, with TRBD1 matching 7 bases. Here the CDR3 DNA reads TGCGCCAGCAGGCCCGGGACAGTACAAGAGACCCAGTACTTC. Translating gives CASRPGTVQETQYF.